Included here is one T cell receptor beta chain sequence, with context. In the sorted-subset replicate PCRs, 150 to 200 ng DNA, around 30,000 T cell genomes, was used. This table comes from immunoSEQ multiplex PCR, and its TCRdb copy is limited to in-frame clones, with some not included. This sample has 1.4 million or so clones; approximately 98.5% occur once, and the top ten carry about 0.34%. The data are from a study of shared clonotypes between healthy human individuals. The CDR3 is 17 residues long. Trimming pared 0 bases from V and 0 bases from J, leaving 15 bases between. Germline CDR1 is SGHNT and CDR2 is YENEEA. Participating donors were healthy, HIV-negative adults free of recent acute infections or vaccinations.

The TCR comes from a young man in good health. The chain is built from TRBV11-3 and TRBJ2-7, with D possibly called TRBD1 or TRBD2 (5 bases each). The material sequenced was naive CD4+ T cells sorted from blood. This sample's subset: CD45RA+ positively selected. The CDR3 spells CASSLDEGPKSSYEQYF. CDR3 DNA: TGTGCCAGCAGCTTAGATGAGGGGCCGAAGAGCTCCTACGAGCAGTACTTC. Full variable domain (missing parts from reference TRBV11-3 and TRBJ2-7): EAGVVQSPRYKIIEKKQPVAFWCNPISGHNTLYWYLQNLGQGPELLIRYENEEAVDDSQLPKDRFSAERLKGVDSTLKIQPAELGDSAVYLCASSLDEGPKSSYEQYFGPGTRLTVT.